This is a list of T cell receptor beta chains from one sample in a study of neoadjuvant nivolumab and ipilimumab in lung cancer. TCRdb's table, derived via immunoSEQ multiplex PCR, lists solely in-frame clones and lacks some. The sample yields 15,000 to 20,000 clones, 65% to 85% seen once. Sequencing used tumor tissue, obtained after neoadjuvant nivolumab, alone or with ipilimumab, at or shortly before surgery. These receptors were obtained from an adult with non-small cell lung cancer. Both conserved end residues are part of each CDR3. The order of the fields is CDR3 DNA, CDR3 protein, clone size, CDR3 length, J gene, D gene, V gene. D genes are given only for firm matches. Rows may omit the clone size; those that give it use once, few, many or a size class.

cdr3_nt: TGTGCCTGGAGTGAAGGTGGGGACAGTCAATACGAGCAGTACTTC; cdr3_aa: CAWSEGGDSQYEQYF; clone_size: -; cdr3_length: 15; j_call: TRBJ2-7; d_call: TRBD1; v_call: TRBV30
cdr3_nt: TGTGCCAGCAGTTTATACGGGGGGGCGCTTGGCTACACCTTC; cdr3_aa: CASSLYGGALGYTF; clone_size: -; cdr3_length: 14; j_call: TRBJ1-2; d_call: -; v_call: TRBV27
cdr3_nt: TGTGCCAGCAGCTTAGGACAGGGGAGCACAGATACGCAGTATTTT; cdr3_aa: CASSLGQGSTDTQYF; clone_size: -; cdr3_length: 15; j_call: TRBJ2-3; d_call: TRBD1; v_call: TRBV7-8
cdr3_nt: TGTGCCAGTTCCATACAGGGTGTCGAGAATTCACCCCTCCACTTT; cdr3_aa: CASSIQGVENSPLHF; clone_size: -; cdr3_length: 15; j_call: TRBJ1-6; d_call: -; v_call: TRBV19
cdr3_nt: TGTGCCAGCAGCTCTCAGGGCTACGAGCAGTACTTC; cdr3_aa: CASSSQGYEQYF; clone_size: -; cdr3_length: 12; j_call: TRBJ2-7; d_call: -; v_call: TRBV11-1
cdr3_nt: TGTGCCAGCAGCCAAGTTCAACAGGGAATAAATAATTCACCCCTCCACTTT; cdr3_aa: CASSQVQQGINNSPLHF; clone_size: -; cdr3_length: 17; j_call: TRBJ1-6; d_call: -; v_call: TRBV14
cdr3_nt: TGTGCCAGCAGCGCGACGGCGGAACCCTACGAGCAGTACTTC; cdr3_aa: CASSATAEPYEQYF; clone_size: -; cdr3_length: 14; j_call: TRBJ2-7; d_call: -; v_call: TRBV9
cdr3_nt: TGTGCCAGCAGCTTGGATGGGGGAACAGAGAACATTCAGTACTTC; cdr3_aa: CASSLDGGTENIQYF; clone_size: -; cdr3_length: 15; j_call: TRBJ2-4; d_call: -; v_call: TRBV5-4
cdr3_nt: TGTGCCAGCAGTGTCTTAGCGGGGGCGGGTAATGAGCAGTTCTTC; cdr3_aa: CASSVLAGAGNEQFF; clone_size: -; cdr3_length: 15; j_call: TRBJ2-1; d_call: TRBD2; v_call: TRBV2
cdr3_nt: TGTGCCATCAGTGAGTCCCCGATTGGGGGAACTGAAGCTTTCTTT; cdr3_aa: CAISESPIGGTEAFF; clone_size: -; cdr3_length: 15; j_call: TRBJ1-1; d_call: -; v_call: TRBV10-3
cdr3_nt: TGTGCCAGCAGCGCCGGGACGGCGGGAACAGATACGCAGTATTTT; cdr3_aa: CASSAGTAGTDTQYF; clone_size: -; cdr3_length: 15; j_call: TRBJ2-3; d_call: -; v_call: TRBV9
cdr3_nt: TGTGCCAGCAGTCTTGGAGGGGGCACTGAAGCTTTCTTT; cdr3_aa: CASSLGGGTEAFF; clone_size: few; cdr3_length: 13; j_call: TRBJ1-1; d_call: -; v_call: TRBV6-5
cdr3_nt: TGTGCCAGCAGCTTACTCGGACAGATCAATCAGCCCCAGCATTTT; cdr3_aa: CASSLLGQINQPQHF; clone_size: -; cdr3_length: 15; j_call: TRBJ1-5; d_call: -; v_call: TRBV7-2
cdr3_nt: TGCGCCAGCAGCGTGATCCCCCAGGGGACTGGGGCCAACGTCCTGACTTTC; cdr3_aa: CASSVIPQGTGANVLTF; clone_size: -; cdr3_length: 17; j_call: TRBJ2-6; d_call: -; v_call: TRBV5-1